The following is a T cell receptor (beta chain) sequence with its context. Its specificity is unknown. This record belongs to a study of radiotherapy plus CTLA-4 blockade in lung cancer. Overall study findings and caveats: Together with interferon-beta, which increased in serum after radiation, early dynamic changes in blood T cell clones were reportedly the best predictors of response.

People whose metastatic non-small-cell lung cancer was chemo-refractory got focal radiation along with CTLA-4 blockade by ipilimumab. The CDR3 contains 14 residues. The V and J ends lost 6 bases and 3 bases respectively, with 12 bases between them. Looked up from germline, CDR1 is SNHLY and CDR2 is FYNNEI. Measured with immunoSEQ multiplex PCR; TCRdb has only the in-frame clones, and not every one. The table records over 100,000 clones, approximately 90% of them present only once. The TCR originated in a human donor with non-small cell lung cancer that progressed on radiotherapy plus ipilimumab. Material: peripheral blood, obtained from a patient treated with radiotherapy plus ipilimumab. This chain joins TRBV2 and TRBJ2-1, with D perhaps matching TRBD1 (5 bases). The CDR3 DNA is TGTGCCAGCAGCGCTACAGGATTCTACAATGAGCAGTTCTTC. The encoded protein is CASSATGFYNEQFF.